A selection of T cell receptor beta chains follows, all from one sample in a study of T cell responses to AZD1222 COVID-19 vaccine. Sequenced by immunoSEQ multiplex PCR; TCRdb stores in-frame clones only, minus some. The data show about 120,000 clones, 88% seen once. Source: peripheral blood, taken on day 0 of AZD1222 vaccination. These TCRs come from an adult in good health. Each CDR3 is given with its conserved first and last residue. The order of the fields is J gene, V gene, D gene, clone size, CDR3 DNA, CDR3 protein. A D gene is named only where the DNA matches it firmly. Clone sizes are given selectively: once, few, many, or a class where the clone is expanded.

J gene: TRBJ1-1
V gene: TRBV18
D gene: .
clone size: .
CDR3 DNA: TGTGCCAGCTCACAGGACACCCCCTATACGAACACTGAAGCTTTCTTT
CDR3 protein: CASSQDTPYTNTEAFF

J gene: TRBJ2-7
V gene: TRBV27
D gene: .
clone size: .
CDR3 DNA: TGTGCCAGCAGTCCTCGGCGTTACGAGCAGTACTTC
CDR3 protein: CASSPRRYEQYF

J gene: TRBJ1-1
V gene: TRBV27
D gene: .
clone size: .
CDR3 DNA: TGTGCCAGCAGTGCGGGACTCATGAACACTGAAGCTTTCTTT
CDR3 protein: CASSAGLMNTEAFF

J gene: TRBJ2-1
V gene: TRBV5-1
D gene: TRBD1
clone size: .
CDR3 DNA: TGCGCCAGCAGCTCCGGGACAGTGACCAATGAGCAGTTCTTC
CDR3 protein: CASSSGTVTNEQFF

J gene: TRBJ2-7
V gene: TRBV7-9
D gene: .
clone size: few
CDR3 DNA: TGTGCCAGCAGCTTGACGACCGTGAACTACGAGCAGTACTTC
CDR3 protein: CASSLTTVNYEQYF

J gene: TRBJ1-1
V gene: TRBV18
D gene: .
clone size: .
CDR3 DNA: TGTGCCAGCTCGCCCCAAGGGGGAGAGAACACTGAAGCTTTCTTT
CDR3 protein: CASSPQGGENTEAFF

J gene: TRBJ2-6
V gene: TRBV14
D gene: .
clone size: .
CDR3 DNA: TGTGCCAGCAGCCCCAACAGGGTTGGGGCCAACGTCCTGACTTTC
CDR3 protein: CASSPNRVGANVLTF

J gene: TRBJ1-5
V gene: TRBV6-5
D gene: .
clone size: .
CDR3 DNA: TGTGCCAGCAGTTACTTCGGCCCGGGAGCGCCCCAGCATTTT
CDR3 protein: CASSYFGPGAPQHF

J gene: TRBJ1-2
V gene: TRBV5-1
D gene: .
clone size: .
CDR3 DNA: TGCGCCAGCAGCTTGGCGGGGGCGAGGACGGGCTATGGCTACACCTTC
CDR3 protein: CASSLAGARTGYGYTF

J gene: TRBJ2-5
V gene: TRBV7-2
D gene: .
clone size: .
CDR3 DNA: TGTGCCAGCAGCTTAGTTAGGGGAACAGAGACCCAGTACTTC
CDR3 protein: CASSLVRGTETQYF

J gene: TRBJ1-2
V gene: TRBV7-9
D gene: TRBD1
clone size: .
CDR3 DNA: TGTGCCAGCAGCTTCCAGGACAGGGGGTCTGGCTACACCTTC
CDR3 protein: CASSFQDRGSGYTF

J gene: TRBJ1-1
V gene: TRBV9
D gene: .
clone size: .
CDR3 DNA: TGTGCCAGCAGCCCGAACTTTGGACGGAGGTCGAACACTGAAGCTTTCTTT
CDR3 protein: CASSPNFGRRSNTEAFF

J gene: TRBJ2-3
V gene: TRBV5-1
D gene: .
clone size: .
CDR3 DNA: TGCGCCAGCAGCTCGGAATGGACTAGCACAGATACGCAGTATTTT
CDR3 protein: CASSSEWTSTDTQYF

J gene: TRBJ1-5
V gene: TRBV10-2
D gene: .
clone size: .
CDR3 DNA: TGCGCCAGCAGTGAGTCCGACAGATATCAGCCCCAGCATTTT
CDR3 protein: CASSESDRYQPQHF

J gene: TRBJ1-2
V gene: TRBV6-1
D gene: .
clone size: .
CDR3 DNA: TGTGCCAGCAGTGAACAGGGCTGGAGTGGCTACACCTTC
CDR3 protein: CASSEQGWSGYTF

J gene: TRBJ2-2
V gene: TRBV18
D gene: TRBD1
clone size: .
CDR3 DNA: TGTGCCAGCTCACCATCGACAGGGTACGGGGAGCTGTTTTTT
CDR3 protein: CASSPSTGYGELFF

J gene: TRBJ1-2
V gene: TRBV29-1
D gene: .
clone size: .
CDR3 DNA: TGCAGCGTTGAACCAGGGGCCGGCTACACCTTC
CDR3 protein: CSVEPGAGYTF

J gene: TRBJ1-1
V gene: TRBV11-2
D gene: .
clone size: few
CDR3 DNA: TGTGCCAGCAGCCCCTGGGGGGGAGGGACTGAAGCTTTCTTT
CDR3 protein: CASSPWGGGTEAFF

J gene: TRBJ2-7
V gene: TRBV5-4
D gene: .
clone size: once
CDR3 DNA: TGTGCCAGCAGCTTGGCGCCGGGTTCTAACACCTACGAGCAGTACTTC
CDR3 protein: CASSLAPGSNTYEQYF

J gene: TRBJ1-2
V gene: TRBV4-1
D gene: .
clone size: .
CDR3 DNA: TGCGCCAGCAGCCAAGATTTGGGAACCGGCTACACCTTC
CDR3 protein: CASSQDLGTGYTF

J gene: TRBJ1-1
V gene: TRBV5-4
D gene: TRBD1
clone size: .
CDR3 DNA: TGTGCCAGCAGCGGGCGGACAGGTTCCACTGAAGCTTTCTTT
CDR3 protein: CASSGRTGSTEAFF

J gene: TRBJ1-1
V gene: TRBV3-1/TRBV3-2
D gene: TRBD1
clone size: .
CDR3 DNA: TGTGCCAGCAGCCAGGCAGGGGGAAACACTGAAGCTTTCTTT
CDR3 protein: CASSQAGGNTEAFF

J gene: TRBJ2-7
V gene: TRBV5-1
D gene: TRBD1
clone size: .
CDR3 DNA: TGCGCCAGCAGCTTTGGGACAGGGGAAGCCTACGAGCAGTACTTC
CDR3 protein: CASSFGTGEAYEQYF

J gene: TRBJ1-4
V gene: TRBV19
D gene: TRBD1
clone size: .
CDR3 DNA: TGTGCCAGTCGAGACAGGGTGGGACCACCCGCAACTAATGAAAAACTGTTTTTT
CDR3 protein: CASRDRVGPPATNEKLFF

J gene: TRBJ1-5
V gene: TRBV5-1
D gene: .
clone size: .
CDR3 DNA: TGCGCCAGCAGCTTGGGAGGGGGGGATCAGCCCCAGCATTTT
CDR3 protein: CASSLGGGDQPQHF

J gene: TRBJ2-7
V gene: TRBV19
D gene: .
clone size: .
CDR3 DNA: TGTGCCAGTAGTTACGACAGGACTAACTACGAGCAGTACTTC
CDR3 protein: CASSYDRTNYEQYF

J gene: TRBJ1-1
V gene: TRBV28
D gene: .
clone size: .
CDR3 DNA: TGTGCCAGCAGTTCCTCCCTAGTCAGGGCTTTCTTT
CDR3 protein: CASSSSLVRAFF

J gene: TRBJ2-1
V gene: TRBV5-4
D gene: .
clone size: .
CDR3 DNA: TGTGCCAGCAGCTATCGGTCCGGGTGGGAGCAGTTCTTC
CDR3 protein: CASSYRSGWEQFF

J gene: TRBJ2-7
V gene: TRBV18
D gene: TRBD1
clone size: few
CDR3 DNA: TGTGCCAGCTCACCACTGGGCGGACAGGGGATTTACGAGCAGTACTTC
CDR3 protein: CASSPLGGQGIYEQYF

J gene: TRBJ1-2
V gene: TRBV5-1
D gene: .
clone size: .
CDR3 DNA: TGCGCCAGCAGCTTGGCTCTGGACGAATATGGCTACACCTTC
CDR3 protein: CASSLALDEYGYTF

J gene: TRBJ2-2
V gene: TRBV6-5
D gene: .
clone size: .
CDR3 DNA: TGTGCCAGCAGTCATAGCTTTGTCACCGGGGAGCTGTTTTTT
CDR3 protein: CASSHSFVTGELFF

J gene: TRBJ2-1
V gene: TRBV15
D gene: .
clone size: .
CDR3 DNA: TGTGCCACCAGCGCTCGGGGGTCATACAATGAGCAGTTCTTC
CDR3 protein: CATSARGSYNEQFF

J gene: TRBJ2-2
V gene: TRBV7-2
D gene: .
clone size: .
CDR3 DNA: TGTGCCAGCAGTGGTAGCGGCACCGGGGAGCTGTTTTTT
CDR3 protein: CASSGSGTGELFF

J gene: TRBJ2-1
V gene: TRBV7-6
D gene: TRBD2
clone size: once
CDR3 DNA: TGTGCCAGCAGCTTAAGCATAGCGGGAGGCGGGAATGAGCAGTTCTTC
CDR3 protein: CASSLSIAGGGNEQFF

J gene: TRBJ2-1
V gene: TRBV6-5
D gene: TRBD2
clone size: .
CDR3 DNA: TGTGCCAGCAGAGAGAGCGGGAGGGCAAAGAATGAGCAGTTCTTC
CDR3 protein: CASRESGRAKNEQFF

J gene: TRBJ1-1
V gene: TRBV6-5
D gene: TRBD1
clone size: .
CDR3 DNA: TGTGCCAGCAGCCCAGGGGGGATCACTGAAGCTTTCTTT
CDR3 protein: CASSPGGITEAFF

J gene: TRBJ2-1
V gene: TRBV2
D gene: .
clone size: .
CDR3 DNA: TGTGCCACCGCCCGCGCCGCGGGGGCTCCGGATGAGCAGTTCTTC
CDR3 protein: CATARAAGAPDEQFF

J gene: TRBJ1-2
V gene: TRBV5-1
D gene: .
clone size: .
CDR3 DNA: TGCGCCAGCAGCTTGGACGGCTCCTCGAGTGGCTACACCTTC
CDR3 protein: CASSLDGSSSGYTF

J gene: TRBJ1-6
V gene: TRBV18
D gene: TRBD1
clone size: once
CDR3 DNA: TGTGCCAGCTCACCACTTGACAGGGGGAGCTCACCCCTCCACTTT
CDR3 protein: CASSPLDRGSSPLHF

J gene: TRBJ2-3
V gene: TRBV5-1
D gene: TRBD2
clone size: .
CDR3 DNA: TGCGCCAGCAGCTTGGGGCTAGCGGGAGGGTCAGATACGCAGTATTTT
CDR3 protein: CASSLGLAGGSDTQYF

J gene: TRBJ1-1
V gene: TRBV7-9
D gene: .
clone size: once
CDR3 DNA: TGTGCCAGCAGCTTAGCTGGGGTTAACACTGAAGCTTTCTTT
CDR3 protein: CASSLAGVNTEAFF

J gene: TRBJ2-1
V gene: TRBV9
D gene: TRBD2
clone size: .
CDR3 DNA: TGTGCCAGCAGCCCATATTGGGGGGCAGGGAGCGGGAGGGAATATGAGCAGTTCTTC
CDR3 protein: CASSPYWGAGSGREYEQFF

J gene: TRBJ2-1
V gene: TRBV4-1
D gene: TRBD2
clone size: .
CDR3 DNA: TGCGCCAGCAGCCAAACTAGCGGGGGACCCAGCTCCTACAATGAGCAGTTCTTC
CDR3 protein: CASSQTSGGPSSYNEQFF

J gene: TRBJ2-4
V gene: TRBV27
D gene: TRBD1
clone size: .
CDR3 DNA: TGTGCCAGCAGTTTATCATCCGGGACAGCGGACATTCAGTACTTC
CDR3 protein: CASSLSSGTADIQYF

J gene: TRBJ1-2
V gene: TRBV3-1/TRBV3-2
D gene: .
clone size: once
CDR3 DNA: TGTGCCAGCAGCCAAATGTTAAGGCTCGATGGCTACACCTTC
CDR3 protein: CASSQMLRLDGYTF

J gene: TRBJ1-2
V gene: TRBV5-4
D gene: .
clone size: .
CDR3 DNA: TGTGCCAGCAGCTTGGTAGGCAGTAAAGCTAACTATGGCTACACCTTC
CDR3 protein: CASSLVGSKANYGYTF

J gene: TRBJ1-2
V gene: TRBV11-2
D gene: .
clone size: .
CDR3 DNA: TGTGCCAGCAGCTTCCCCGGGGCGAGGGGCCATGGCTACACCTTC
CDR3 protein: CASSFPGARGHGYTF

J gene: TRBJ1-3
V gene: TRBV19
D gene: .
clone size: few
CDR3 DNA: TGTGCCACCAACGCCGGACATTTTGGAAACACCATATATTTT
CDR3 protein: CATNAGHFGNTIYF

J gene: TRBJ2-1
V gene: TRBV7-9
D gene: .
clone size: .
CDR3 DNA: TGTGCCAGCATTTCAAATACACCCTACAATGAGCAGTTCTTC
CDR3 protein: CASISNTPYNEQFF

J gene: TRBJ1-1
V gene: TRBV12-3/TRBV12-4
D gene: .
clone size: .
CDR3 DNA: TGTGCCAGCAGTTTCGGCATGAACACTGAAGCTTTCTTT
CDR3 protein: CASSFGMNTEAFF

J gene: TRBJ2-7
V gene: TRBV5-1
D gene: .
clone size: .
CDR3 DNA: TGCGCCAGCAGCTGGGGTGCCTACGAGCAGTACTTC
CDR3 protein: CASSWGAYEQYF

J gene: TRBJ2-5
V gene: TRBV7-9
D gene: .
clone size: .
CDR3 DNA: TGTGCCAGCAGCTTTTCAGGGAGGGAGACCCAGTACTTC
CDR3 protein: CASSFSGRETQYF

J gene: TRBJ2-2
V gene: TRBV5-1
D gene: .
clone size: .
CDR3 DNA: TGCGCCAGCAGCTTTGGCACCGGGGAGCTGTTTTTT
CDR3 protein: CASSFGTGELFF

J gene: TRBJ2-5
V gene: TRBV2
D gene: TRBD2
clone size: .
CDR3 DNA: TGTGCCAGCAGTGGTCCTACCGGGACTAGCGCTATCAATCAAGAGACCCAGTACTTC
CDR3 protein: CASSGPTGTSAINQETQYF

J gene: TRBJ2-2
V gene: TRBV5-1
D gene: .
clone size: .
CDR3 DNA: TGCGCCAGCAGCTTCACGGAAACCGGGGAGCTGTTTTTT
CDR3 protein: CASSFTETGELFF